Sequencing of this T cell receptor (beta chain) was carried out in a study of blood T cell repertoires in COVID-19. For the study at large: T cells, B-cell-depleted T cells, or PBMCs supplied cDNA or gDNA.

Germline CDR1 and CDR2: SQVTM and ANQGSEA. This CDR3 has 12 residues. Trimming took off 5 bases at V and 4 bases at J, with 11 bases between the two ends. Methods used by the authors: Nucleated cell counts were estimated from reference gene primer amplification. Only in-frame clones appear in the TCRdb table, and some are missing; sequencing was by immunoSEQ multiplex PCR. The V and J calls and clone size are taken from that table; D and trimming were inferred from the DNA. The sample shows about 140,000 clones, roughly 86% of them seen only once. Enrollees, about 18 to 95 years old, lived in approximately 25 US areas. In assigning cohorts, the study relied on participant-reported clinical history.

The sample consisted of PBMCs or T cells enriched from blood (not recorded which). The rearrangement uses TRBV29-1 and TRBJ1-1; D uncertain. The sequence was obtained from a woman in her forties or fifties with acute COVID-19. CDR3 region: CSVLRVATEAFF. The CDR3 DNA sequence: TGCAGCGTTTTGAGGGTAGCCACTGAAGCTTTCTTT.